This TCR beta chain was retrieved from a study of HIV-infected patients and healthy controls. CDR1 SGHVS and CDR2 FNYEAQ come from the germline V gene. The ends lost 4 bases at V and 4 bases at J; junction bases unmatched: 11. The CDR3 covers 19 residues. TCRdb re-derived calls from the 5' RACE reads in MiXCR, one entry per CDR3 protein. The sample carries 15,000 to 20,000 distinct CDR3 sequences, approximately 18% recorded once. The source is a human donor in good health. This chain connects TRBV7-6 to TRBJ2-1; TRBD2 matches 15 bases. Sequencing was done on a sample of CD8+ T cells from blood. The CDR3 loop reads CASSSLASGTSGGYNEQFF. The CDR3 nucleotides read TGTGCCAGCAGCTCCCTGGCTTCCGGGACTAGCGGGGGGTACAATGAGCAGTTCTTC.